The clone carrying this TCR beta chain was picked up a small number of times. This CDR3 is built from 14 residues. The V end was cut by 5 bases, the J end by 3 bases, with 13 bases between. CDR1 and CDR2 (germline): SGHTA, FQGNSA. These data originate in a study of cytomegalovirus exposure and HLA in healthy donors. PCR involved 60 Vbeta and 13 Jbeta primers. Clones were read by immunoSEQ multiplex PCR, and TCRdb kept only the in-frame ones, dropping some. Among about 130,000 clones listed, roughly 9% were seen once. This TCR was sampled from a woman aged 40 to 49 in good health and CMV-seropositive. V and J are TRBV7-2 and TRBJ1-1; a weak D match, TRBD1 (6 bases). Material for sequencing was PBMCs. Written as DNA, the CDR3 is TGTGCCAGCAGCCCCGACAGGCCATACACTGAAGCTTTCTTT. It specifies CASSPDRPYTEAFF.